The rows below give T cell receptor beta chains drawn from one sample of a study of blood T cell repertoires in COVID-19. Data came from immunoSEQ multiplex PCR; TCRdb stores just in-frame clones and leaves some out. The data show 95,000 to 150,000 clones, with 85% to 90% seen just once and almost 30% held by the top ten. The material sequenced was peripheral blood. These receptors were taken from a woman between 70 and 85 years old with acute or convalescent COVID-19. Each CDR3 is given with its conserved first and last residue. The D gene is left open where the match is weak. Rows may omit the clone size; those that give it use once, few, many or a size class.

TRBD1,TRBJ1-1,.,TRBV29-1,TGCAGCGAAGGGACAGACTCTTACACTGAAGCTTTCTTT,CSEGTDSYTEAFF
TRBD1,TRBJ1-2,once,TRBV18,TGTGCCAGCTCACCAAGTCAGGACAGGTCCGGCTACACCTTC,CASSPSQDRSGYTF
.,TRBJ1-3,.,TRBV10-3,TGTGCCATCAGTGAGACCGGGTCGCGAAACACCATATATTTT,CAISETGSRNTIYF
TRBD1,TRBJ1-6,.,TRBV4-1,TGCGCCAGCAGCCAAGATGGGGACAGGGCTTCACCCCTCCACTTT,CASSQDGDRASPLHF
TRBD1,TRBJ2-5,once,TRBV6-5,TGTGCCAGCAGCCTCACAGGGGGCGGATGGGAGACCCAGTACTTC,CASSLTGGGWETQYF
.,TRBJ2-4,.,TRBV3-1/TRBV3-2,TGTGCCAGCAGCCAAGCGGGACACGTCAAAAACATTCAGTACTTC,CASSQAGHVKNIQYF
.,TRBJ1-3,.,TRBV28,TGTGCCAGCGGAGAATCCGGAAACACCATATATTTT,CASGESGNTIYF
.,TRBJ2-1,.,TRBV7-3,TGTGCCAGCAGCTTATATCCCCGGGACAGAGTCATACCGGGCGGGATCAATGAGCAGTTCTTC,CASSLYPRDRVIPGGINEQFF
.,TRBJ1-3,.,TRBV25-1,TGTGCCAGCAGTCCAGCCACAGGGATTCCTGGAAACACCATATATTTT,CASSPATGIPGNTIYF
.,TRBJ1-2,.,TRBV2,TGTGCCAGCAGCAGAGGGAACTATGGCTACACCTTC,CASSRGNYGYTF
.,TRBJ1-1,once,TRBV5-1,TGCGCCAGCAGCTTTGGGCAGGGCAGCCCGGCTTTCTTT,CASSFGQGSPAFF
TRBD2,TRBJ2-1,.,TRBV7-9,TGTGCCAGCAGCTTAGCCTGGGCGGGGGGGAGCTACAATGAGCAGTTCTTC,CASSLAWAGGSYNEQFF
TRBD1,TRBJ2-5,.,TRBV5-4,TGTGCCAGCAGCTTGGAGGGGGCCCGTGAGACCCAGTACTTC,CASSLEGARETQYF
TRBD1,TRBJ1-1,.,TRBV18,TGTGCCAGCTCACTCGGACAGGGGGCGAACACTGAAGCTTTCTTT,CASSLGQGANTEAFF
TRBD1,TRBJ1-3,few,TRBV5-4,TGTGCCAGCAGCTTAGGACAGGGAGGTGGAGGAAACACCATATATTTT,CASSLGQGGGGNTIYF
TRBD1,TRBJ1-5,.,TRBV6-1,TGTGCCAGCAGTGATGGACAGGGCAGCAATCAGCCCCAGCATTTT,CASSDGQGSNQPQHF
.,TRBJ2-2,.,TRBV12-3/TRBV12-4,TGTGCCACGCGACAGGCGACCGGGGAGCTGTTTTTT,CATRQATGELFF
.,TRBJ1-2,.,TRBV9,TGTGCCAGCAGCGTAGAAGTACAGGGAAACTATGGCTACACCTTC,CASSVEVQGNYGYTF
.,TRBJ1-5,once,TRBV7-9,TGTGCCAGCAGCTTTGACCGGGGTGAGCCCCAGCATTTT,CASSFDRGEPQHF
.,TRBJ1-2,.,TRBV2,TGTGCCAGCATAGAAGGAGGTGGCTACACCTTC,CASIEGGGYTF
.,TRBJ1-6,few,TRBV2,TGTGCCAGCAGTGCCCGGGCGGGGGCCGGTTCACCCCTCCACTTT,CASSARAGAGSPLHF
.,TRBJ1-1,.,TRBV7-3,TGTGCCAGCAGCCGGGGGTCGAGCACTGAAGCTTTCTTT,CASSRGSSTEAFF
TRBD1,TRBJ1-2,.,TRBV29-1,TGCAGCGCAGACAGGGATAGCTCCTATGGCTACACCTTC,CSADRDSSYGYTF
.,TRBJ1-2,.,TRBV6-2/TRBV6-3,TGTGCCAGCAGTTCATTCTCCGGACAGTTCTATGGCTACACCTTC,CASSSFSGQFYGYTF
.,TRBJ1-4,.,TRBV19,TGTGCCAGTAGTATGGGGGGTTACAGTGAAAAACTGTTTTTT,CASSMGGYSEKLFF
.,TRBJ1-3,.,TRBV5-1,TGCGCCAGCCCAGGGACTCTAGATCACGCTGGAAACACCATATATTTT,CASPGTLDHAGNTIYF
TRBD2,TRBJ2-5,.,TRBV30,TGTGCCTGGAGTTTGGACGGGGGGGCCAAGCGGACCCAGTACTTC,CAWSLDGGAKRTQYF
.,TRBJ2-3,.,TRBV5-4,TGTGCCAGCAGTGCCTCAGGGGGACTCACAGATACGCAGTATTTT,CASSASGGLTDTQYF
TRBD1,TRBJ1-1,.,TRBV28,TGTGCCAGCAGCCGGATTAGAAACAGGGGGATTAACACTGAAGCTTTCTTT,CASSRIRNRGINTEAFF
.,TRBJ2-1,.,TRBV21-1,TGTGCCAGCAGCAAAGAAGGACTAGCGGGGGGGCTGTGGTTCTTC,CASSKEGLAGGLWFF
.,TRBJ1-1,.,TRBV20-1,TGCAGTGCTAGTTGGCAGGTCTTGAACACTGAAGCTTTCTTT,CSASWQVLNTEAFF
.,TRBJ1-4,.,TRBV6-5,TGTGCCAGCAGTTCGGGGGGGGGCACTAATGAAAAACTGTTTTTT,CASSSGGGTNEKLFF
TRBD1,TRBJ1-1,.,TRBV3-1/TRBV3-2,TGTGCCAGCAGCTTTACAGGGGTATGGTTTGAAGCTTTCTTT,CASSFTGVWFEAFF
TRBD1,TRBJ1-2,.,TRBV11-2,TGTGCCAGCAGCTGGCGGGACAGGGGGTTTGGCTACACCTTC,CASSWRDRGFGYTF
.,TRBJ1-4,.,TRBV5-4,TGTGCCAGCAGCTTGGGGCTTAATGAAAAACTGTTTTTT,CASSLGLNEKLFF
.,TRBJ1-4,once,TRBV12-3/TRBV12-4,TGTGCCAGCAGCCACAGGGAAGGACTGTTTTTT,CASSHREGLFF
TRBD1,TRBJ1-1,.,TRBV19,TGTGCCAGTAGTAGCCCGGGACAGCTGAACACTGAAGCTTTCTTT,CASSSPGQLNTEAFF
.,TRBJ1-4,few,TRBV5-1,TGCGCCAGCAGCTTGGGGAGGGGTTGGAATGAAAAACTGTTTTTT,CASSLGRGWNEKLFF
.,TRBJ1-2,.,TRBV24-1,TGTGCCACCAGTGATGACAGCTATGGCTACACCTTC,CATSDDSYGYTF
TRBD1,TRBJ1-5,.,TRBV3-1/TRBV3-2,TGTGCCAGCAGCCAAGAGCCTCCGGGACAGGGGGTGCAGCCCCAGCATTTT,CASSQEPPGQGVQPQHF
.,TRBJ2-2,once,TRBV5-5,TGTGCCAGCAACCTCATTGGCAGTACGAACACCGGGGAGCTGTTTTTT,CASNLIGSTNTGELFF
.,TRBJ2-2,.,TRBV9,TGTGCCAGCAGCGTAGAGGCAGATGGAGGCTGGGAGCTGTTTTTT,CASSVEADGGWELFF
.,TRBJ1-6,.,TRBV6-1,TGTGCCAGCAGTGGGGGGGGGCGGTTCTATAATTCACCCCTCCACTTT,CASSGGGRFYNSPLHF
TRBD1,TRBJ1-4,.,TRBV9,TGTGCCAGCAGCGAGACAGGGGGAACTAATGAAAAACTGTTTTTT,CASSETGGTNEKLFF
TRBD1,TRBJ1-4,.,TRBV7-6,TGTGCCAGCAGCAGGCGGACAGGGGGTATGAAAAAACTGTTTTTT,CASSRRTGGMKKLFF